The entry below describes one TCR beta chain. These data originate in a study of shared T cell receptors in the human thymus. Germline loops: CDR1 SEHNR, CDR2 FQNEAQ (reference sequence). Trimming pared 1 base from V and 3 bases from J, leaving 14 bases between. The CDR3 is made up of 16 amino acids. The method was immunoSEQ multiplex PCR; TCRdb's version includes in-frame clones alone and lacks a portion of them. Found here are some 700,000 clones, 88% of them singletons; the top ten hold 0.01%. This sample also appeared in a second study, on human thymus T cells.

This rearrangement joins TRBV7-9 to TRBJ2-3; a weak D match, TRBD1 (6 bases). Sequenced material: thymocytes. This TCR was recovered from a boy younger than two with a congenital heart defect. CDR3 bases: TGTGCCAGCAGCTTAGGGTTTGGGCAGGGGACAGATACGCAGTATTTT. Translated, it gives CASSLGFGQGTDTQYF.